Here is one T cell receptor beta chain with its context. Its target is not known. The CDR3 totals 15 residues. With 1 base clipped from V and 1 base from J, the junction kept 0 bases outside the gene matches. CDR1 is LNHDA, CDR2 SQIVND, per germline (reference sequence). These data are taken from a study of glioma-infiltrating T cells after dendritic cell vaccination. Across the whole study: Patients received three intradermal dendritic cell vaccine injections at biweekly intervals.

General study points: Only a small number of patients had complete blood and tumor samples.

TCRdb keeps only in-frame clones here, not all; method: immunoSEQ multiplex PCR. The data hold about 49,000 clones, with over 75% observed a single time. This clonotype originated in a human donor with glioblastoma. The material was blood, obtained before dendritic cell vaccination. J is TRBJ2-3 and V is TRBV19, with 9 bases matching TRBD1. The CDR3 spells CASSIGTGGTDTQYF. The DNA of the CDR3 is TGTGCCAGTAGTATAGGGACAGGGGGCACAGATACGCAGTATTTT.